This T cell receptor beta chain was obtained from a study of shared clonotypes between healthy human individuals. As for the study in general: For every donor, three CD4 naive, three CD4 memory, two CD8 naive and one CD8 memory plates were used. Findings and caveats of the study: Compared with clonotypes that all four donors shared, non-shared clonotypes had lower generation probabilities.

Measured with immunoSEQ multiplex PCR; TCRdb has only the in-frame clones, and not every one. The sample has 1.5 million to 2.5 million clones, about 94% seen once. Naive CD8 isolation took CD45RO-negative cells positively selected for CCR7 and excluded terminally differentiated effector memory CD45RA+ cells. Donors had no recently reported acute infections or vaccinations and were HIV-negative. Germline V CDR1 and CDR2: SGDLS, YYNGEE. Trimming took 0 bases from V and 3 from J, leaving 10 bases between them. This CDR3 region has 15 residues. Comments on this clone: What it binds is not known.

Sequenced sample: naive CD8+ T cells sorted from blood. The sequence was collected from a man aged 18 to 29 in good health. The chain carries TRBV9 and TRBJ2-1; no firm D call. The CDR3 DNA follows: TGTGCCAGCAGCGTAGGGGATGGGGTCTACAATGAGCAGTTCTTC. Its translation: CASSVGDGVYNEQFF.